Below, one T cell receptor beta chain is given with its context. The source of the sample is a study of blood T cell repertoires in COVID-19. Whole-study context: The study drew acute and convalescent COVID-19 samples from the United States, Italy and Spain.

Assay: immunoSEQ multiplex PCR; the TCRdb copy retains only in-frame clones and omits some. Of about 300,000 clones in the sample, 75% to 90% were seen once. This receptor was identified in a woman in her 40s who had recovered from COVID-19. Material: PBMCs or T cells enriched from blood (not recorded which).

CDR3 loop: CASKGQPNTEAFF. CDR3 DNA sequence: TGTGCCAGCAAAGGACAGCCGAACACTGAAGCTTTCTTT. V usage is TRBV6-5 and J usage is TRBJ1-1, with a tentative D call TRBD1 (6 bases). Germline lookup yields CDR1 MNHEY and CDR2 SVGAGI. V shed 7 bases and J shed 1 base, with 10 bases lying between them. The CDR3 totals 13 residues.